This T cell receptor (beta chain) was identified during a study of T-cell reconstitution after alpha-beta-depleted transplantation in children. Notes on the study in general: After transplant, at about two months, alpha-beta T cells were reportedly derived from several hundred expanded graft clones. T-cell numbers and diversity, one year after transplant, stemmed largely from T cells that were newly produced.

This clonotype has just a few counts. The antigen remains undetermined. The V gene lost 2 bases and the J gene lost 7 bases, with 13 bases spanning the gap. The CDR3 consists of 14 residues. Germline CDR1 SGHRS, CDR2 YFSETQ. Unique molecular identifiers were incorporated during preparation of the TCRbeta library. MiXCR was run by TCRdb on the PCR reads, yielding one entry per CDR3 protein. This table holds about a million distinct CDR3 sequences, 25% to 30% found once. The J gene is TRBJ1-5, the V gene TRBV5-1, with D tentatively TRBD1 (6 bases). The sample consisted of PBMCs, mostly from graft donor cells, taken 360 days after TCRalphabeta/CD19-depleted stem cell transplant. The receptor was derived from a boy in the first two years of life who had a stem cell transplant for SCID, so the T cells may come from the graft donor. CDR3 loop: CASSFTGAGQPQHF. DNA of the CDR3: TGCGCCAGCAGCTTTACGGGGGCAGGCCAGCCCCAGCATTTT.